The rows below give T cell receptor beta chains drawn from one sample of a study of T cell responses to AZD1222 COVID-19 vaccine. TCRdb's table, derived via immunoSEQ multiplex PCR, lists solely in-frame clones and lacks some. The data hold approximately 100,000 clones, with 80% to 90% observed a single time. The sample here was peripheral blood, taken 28 days after the second AZD1222 dose. The receptors shown here come from an adult who received the AZD1222 COVID-19 vaccine. The CDR3 runs from the conserved cysteine through the conserved F or W. D genes are given only for firm matches. Not every row has a clone size; where given, it reads once, few, many or a size class.

j_call,cdr3_length,d_call,clone_size,v_call,cdr3_aa,cdr3_nt
TRBJ2-4,18,TRBD1,NA,TRBV6-2/TRBV6-3,CASSYSTGGYPDKNIQYF,TGTGCCAGCAGTTACTCGACAGGGGGCTACCCTGACAAAAACATTCAGTACTTC
TRBJ2-1,15,NA,NA,TRBV7-9,CASSDRDGSYNEQFF,TGTGCCAGCAGCGACCGGGACGGATCCTACAATGAGCAGTTCTTC
TRBJ2-2,16,TRBD2,few,TRBV7-9,CASSWPKAGATGELFF,TGTGCCAGCAGCTGGCCTAAAGCGGGGGCTACCGGGGAGCTGTTTTTT
TRBJ2-3,15,NA,NA,TRBV7-9,CASSLVAVSTDTQYF,TGTGCCAGCAGCTTAGTGGCGGTTAGCACAGATACGCAGTATTTT
TRBJ1-3,15,NA,NA,TRBV30,CAWSLLRGTGNTIYF,TGTGCCTGGAGCCTCCTTAGGGGGACTGGAAACACCATATATTTT
TRBJ1-2,13,NA,NA,TRBV28,CASSPQVDYGYTF,TGTGCCAGCAGTCCCCAGGTAGACTATGGCTACACCTTC
TRBJ2-3,14,NA,NA,TRBV6-5,CASRPGGFTDTQYF,TGTGCCAGCAGGCCGGGTGGGTTCACAGATACGCAGTATTTT
TRBJ1-1,13,NA,medium-sized,TRBV27,CASSPRQRPEAFF,TGTGCCAGCAGTCCCCGACAGCGCCCCGAAGCTTTCTTT
TRBJ1-1,16,TRBD1,NA,TRBV7-9,CATLGTVTWRDTEAFF,TGTGCCACCTTGGGGACAGTCACCTGGAGGGACACTGAAGCTTTCTTT
TRBJ1-4,13,NA,NA,TRBV7-3,CASSLTRDEKLFF,TGTGCCAGCAGCTTAACAAGGGACGAAAAACTGTTTTTT
TRBJ1-2,15,TRBD1,NA,TRBV6-5,CASSLTGQGNYGYTF,TGTGCCAGCAGCTTAACGGGACAGGGTAACTATGGCTACACCTTC
TRBJ2-7,14,TRBD1,NA,TRBV5-8,CASSRWGQGVLWYF,TGTGCCAGCAGCAGGTGGGGACAGGGGGTTCTCTGGTACTTC
TRBJ2-3,15,NA,NA,TRBV7-2,CASSLAWAPPDTQYF,TGTGCCAGCAGCTTAGCGTGGGCCCCCCCAGATACGCAGTATTTT
TRBJ2-3,14,NA,NA,TRBV11-1,CASSLAPSMGTQYF,TGTGCCAGCAGCTTAGCGCCCTCTATGGGTACGCAGTATTTT
TRBJ2-7,16,TRBD2,NA,TRBV5-1,CASSSPGTSGVYEQYF,TGCGCCAGCAGCTCCCCCGGGACTAGCGGGGTGTACGAGCAGTACTTC
TRBJ2-2,11,NA,NA,TRBV30,CAWGVTGELFF,TGTGCCTGGGGGGTCACCGGGGAGCTGTTTTTT
TRBJ2-1,14,NA,NA,TRBV19,CASSTHRVENEQFF,TGTGCCAGTAGCACCCACAGGGTTGAAAATGAGCAGTTCTTC
TRBJ2-1,16,TRBD2,NA,TRBV9,CASSRTGGVSYNEQFF,TGTGCCAGCAGCCGCACCGGGGGGGTGTCCTACAATGAGCAGTTCTTC
TRBJ1-2,16,NA,few,TRBV21-1,CASSEAGYWVNYGYTF,TGTGCCAGCAGCGAGGCAGGATACTGGGTTAACTATGGCTACACCTTC
TRBJ1-2,18,NA,NA,TRBV4-3,CASSQDRIMQVSGYGYTF,TGCGCCAGCAGCCAAGATCGCATCATGCAGGTCAGCGGCTATGGCTACACCTTC
TRBJ2-7,15,NA,NA,TRBV3-1/TRBV3-2,CASSSRQSVAYEQYF,TGTGCCAGCAGTTCGCGACAGTCGGTTGCCTACGAGCAGTACTTC
TRBJ2-1,12,NA,few,TRBV15,CATSMRTNEQFF,TGTGCCACCAGCATGCGAACCAATGAGCAGTTCTTC
TRBJ2-3,15,TRBD2,NA,TRBV7-3,CASKLAGLSTDTQYF,TGTGCCAGTAAACTAGCGGGCCTCAGCACAGATACGCAGTATTTT
TRBJ1-1,13,NA,NA,TRBV5-4,CASSPRRDTEAFF,TGTGCCAGCAGCCCCCGCAGGGACACTGAAGCTTTCTTT
TRBJ2-3,14,NA,NA,TRBV9,CASSNTPPTDTQYF,TGTGCCAGCAGCAATACCCCGCCGACAGATACGCAGTATTTT
TRBJ2-7,18,TRBD2,NA,TRBV3-1/TRBV3-2,CASSQFLPGTSGSSEQYF,TGTGCCAGCAGCCAATTCCTCCCCGGGACTAGCGGGAGTTCTGAGCAGTACTTC
TRBJ1-3,15,NA,NA,TRBV7-2,CASSPTQGYGNTIYF,TGTGCCAGCAGCCCCACCCAGGGGTACGGAAACACCATATATTTT
TRBJ2-7,16,NA,NA,TRBV6-1,CASRERTKASSYEQYF,TGTGCCAGCAGGGAACGCACAAAGGCTAGCTCCTACGAGCAGTACTTC
TRBJ1-2,14,TRBD1,NA,TRBV9,CASSPQGTNYGYTF,TGTGCCAGCAGCCCACAGGGGACCAACTATGGCTACACCTTC
TRBJ1-1,16,TRBD1,once,TRBV4-3,CASSQGVGQENTEAFF,TGCGCCAGCAGCCAAGGAGTGGGACAGGAGAACACTGAAGCTTTCTTT
TRBJ2-7,13,TRBD2,NA,TRBV7-6,CASSFGDYYEQYF,TGTGCCAGCAGCTTTGGGGACTACTACGAGCAGTACTTC
TRBJ2-3,14,NA,NA,TRBV5-1,CASTPAGSWDTQYF,TGCGCCAGCACCCCGGCCGGTAGCTGGGATACGCAGTATTTT
TRBJ1-1,14,NA,NA,TRBV2,CASSGEGGTQEAFF,TGTGCCAGCAGTGGGGAGGGTGGTACTCAGGAAGCTTTCTTT
TRBJ1-1,17,TRBD1,NA,TRBV19,CASSLRDRELVGTEAFF,TGTGCCAGTAGTCTTCGGGACAGGGAGCTGGTGGGGACTGAAGCTTTCTTT
TRBJ2-5,13,NA,once,TRBV7-2,CASSRDRRETQYF,TGTGCCAGCAGCCGTGACAGGAGAGAGACCCAGTACTTC
TRBJ2-5,12,TRBD1,NA,TRBV29-1,CSASQGIETQYF,TGCAGCGCATCACAGGGGATAGAGACCCAGTACTTC
TRBJ1-5,14,TRBD1,NA,TRBV2,CASSGQGRDQPQHF,TGTGCCAGTTCGGGACAGGGGAGGGATCAGCCCCAGCATTTT
TRBJ2-7,17,TRBD1,NA,TRBV7-9,CASSSTGTGGVYNEQYF,TGTGCCAGCAGCTCCACCGGGACAGGGGGCGTTTACAACGAGCAGTACTTC
TRBJ1-6,14,TRBD1,NA,TRBV6-5,CASRKDRAGSPLHF,TGTGCCAGCAGGAAGGACAGGGCTGGTTCACCCCTCCACTTT
TRBJ1-2,14,NA,NA,TRBV6-1,CASSEIGSTGGYTF,TGTGCCAGCAGTGAAATCGGGAGCACGGGGGGCTACACCTTC
TRBJ2-1,15,TRBD2,NA,TRBV3-1/TRBV3-2,CASSQGAGVYNEQFF,TGTGCCAGCAGCCAAGGAGCGGGGGTTTACAATGAGCAGTTCTTC
TRBJ2-7,16,TRBD1,once,TRBV9,CASSVEGGGLGYEQYF,TGTGCCAGCAGCGTAGAAGGGGGCGGGCTCGGGTACGAGCAGTACTTC
TRBJ1-2,15,TRBD1,NA,TRBV2,CASSELRTGALGYTF,TGTGCCAGCAGTGAACTCCGGACAGGGGCGCTAGGCTACACCTTC
TRBJ1-1,15,NA,NA,TRBV11-3,CASSPEAGVFTEAFF,TGTGCCAGCAGCCCCGAGGCTGGGGTATTCACTGAAGCTTTCTTT
TRBJ1-2,11,NA,NA,TRBV20-1,CSASRGNGYTF,TGCAGTGCTAGTCGCGGTAACGGCTACACCTTC
TRBJ1-1,14,NA,once,TRBV10-3,CAISRDRMNTEAFF,TGTGCCATCAGTCGGGACCGCATGAACACTGAAGCTTTCTTT
TRBJ2-1,14,NA,NA,TRBV5-1,CASSLALSNYEQFF,TGCGCCAGCAGCTTGGCCTTGTCGAATTATGAGCAGTTCTTC
TRBJ2-5,19,NA,NA,TRBV6-2/TRBV6-3,CASSYSTTLGQWGQETQYF,TGTGCCAGCAGTTACTCCACCACCCTCGGACAGTGGGGTCAAGAGACCCAGTACTTC
TRBJ1-3,15,NA,NA,TRBV7-6,CASSLTTGTGNTIYF,TGTGCCAGCAGCTTAACAACAGGGACTGGAAACACCATATATTTT
TRBJ1-2,14,TRBD1,NA,TRBV5-4,CASSLDRGNYGYTF,TGTGCCAGCTCCCTGGACAGGGGTAACTATGGCTACACCTTC